These T cell receptor beta chains were read from a single sample in a study of blood T cell repertoires in COVID-19. Produced via immunoSEQ multiplex PCR; TCRdb's table is partial and in-frame only. This sample has under 300,000 clones, with more than 75% found just once. What was sequenced was peripheral blood. The receptors were sampled from a woman aged 60 to 75 with active or convalescent COVID-19. CDR3s include the opening cysteine and the closing phenylalanine or tryptophan. D genes are given only for firm matches. Not all rows give a size; the values are once, few, many and, for expanded clones, a class.

v_gene: TRBV12-5
abundance: few
d_gene: TRBD1
j_gene: TRBJ1-2
CDR3aa: CASIPGQGPYGYTF
CDR3nt: TGTGCTAGCATCCCGGGACAGGGGCCTTATGGCTACACCTTC

v_gene: TRBV6-5
abundance: .
d_gene: TRBD2
j_gene: TRBJ2-2
CDR3aa: CASKTGGGTGELFF
CDR3nt: TGTGCCAGCAAGACGGGGGGAGGAACCGGGGAGCTGTTTTTT

v_gene: TRBV5-6
abundance: .
d_gene: TRBD1
j_gene: TRBJ1-2
CDR3aa: CASSPGTGRGNYGYTF
CDR3nt: TGTGCCAGCAGCCCCGGGACAGGTCGGGGTAACTATGGCTACACCTTC

v_gene: TRBV19
abundance: once
d_gene: TRBD2
j_gene: TRBJ2-1
CDR3aa: CASSMGGGADEQFF
CDR3nt: TGTGCCAGTAGTATGGGCGGGGGGGCGGATGAGCAGTTCTTC

v_gene: TRBV7-6
abundance: once
d_gene: .
j_gene: TRBJ2-7
CDR3aa: CASSQIAETYEQYF
CDR3nt: TGTGCCAGCAGCCAAATAGCGGAGACCTACGAGCAGTACTTC

v_gene: TRBV6-5
abundance: .
d_gene: .
j_gene: TRBJ1-1
CDR3aa: CASTLDRSNTEAFF
CDR3nt: TGTGCCAGCACTTTAGACAGGTCGAACACTGAAGCTTTCTTT

v_gene: TRBV5-1
abundance: .
d_gene: .
j_gene: TRBJ2-2
CDR3aa: CASSPEGTGELFF
CDR3nt: TGCGCCAGCAGCCCGGAGGGCACCGGGGAGCTGTTTTTT

v_gene: TRBV7-9
abundance: .
d_gene: TRBD1
j_gene: TRBJ1-4
CDR3aa: CASSSDRSNEKLFF
CDR3nt: TGTGCCAGCAGCTCGGACAGGTCTAATGAAAAACTGTTTTTT

v_gene: TRBV2
abundance: .
d_gene: TRBD1
j_gene: TRBJ1-2
CDR3aa: CASSLQGRNYGYTF
CDR3nt: TGTGCCAGCTCCCTACAGGGGAGGAACTATGGCTACACCTTC

v_gene: TRBV14
abundance: .
d_gene: .
j_gene: TRBJ1-1
CDR3aa: CASSQDRQGSREAFF
CDR3nt: TGTGCCAGCAGCCAAGATAGGCAGGGGAGTAGAGAAGCTTTCTTT

v_gene: TRBV6-4
abundance: .
d_gene: .
j_gene: TRBJ1-4
CDR3aa: CASRRGGREKLFF
CDR3nt: TGTGCCAGCAGGCGGGGAGGGAGGGAAAAACTGTTTTTT

v_gene: TRBV12-3/TRBV12-4
abundance: .
d_gene: TRBD1
j_gene: TRBJ1-2
CDR3aa: CASSPDRVRGYTF
CDR3nt: TGTGCCAGCAGCCCCGACAGGGTGCGTGGCTACACCTTC

v_gene: TRBV5-1
abundance: .
d_gene: .
j_gene: TRBJ2-3
CDR3aa: CASSLNPAAQYF
CDR3nt: TGCGCCAGCAGCTTGAATCCGGCGGCGCAGTATTTT

v_gene: TRBV20-1
abundance: .
d_gene: .
j_gene: TRBJ2-7
CDR3aa: CSGRDTYEQYF
CDR3nt: TGCTCCGGTCGGGACACCTACGAGCAGTACTTC

v_gene: TRBV4-1
abundance: .
d_gene: TRBD1
j_gene: TRBJ2-6
CDR3aa: CASSQEFGTVDSGANVLTF
CDR3nt: TGCGCCAGCAGCCAAGAATTTGGGACAGTGGACTCTGGGGCCAACGTCCTGACTTTC

v_gene: TRBV18
abundance: few
d_gene: .
j_gene: TRBJ2-7
CDR3aa: CASSPQAPRQTYEQYF
CDR3nt: TGTGCCAGCTCACCACAGGCACCCCGACAGACCTACGAGCAGTACTTC

v_gene: TRBV11-2
abundance: .
d_gene: TRBD2
j_gene: TRBJ2-1
CDR3aa: CASKKLAGQSSYNEQFF
CDR3nt: TGTGCCAGCAAGAAACTAGCGGGCCAGAGCTCCTACAATGAGCAGTTCTTC

v_gene: TRBV5-1
abundance: few
d_gene: TRBD1
j_gene: TRBJ2-7
CDR3aa: CASSFGQGETHEQYF
CDR3nt: TGCGCCAGCAGCTTCGGACAGGGGGAAACCCACGAGCAGTACTTC

v_gene: TRBV27
abundance: once
d_gene: TRBD1
j_gene: TRBJ2-7
CDR3aa: CATGTGGTYEQYF
CDR3nt: TGTGCCACAGGGACAGGGGGCACTTACGAGCAGTACTTC

v_gene: TRBV27
abundance: .
d_gene: .
j_gene: TRBJ1-4
CDR3aa: CASSPNRDGEKLFF
CDR3nt: TGTGCCAGCAGTCCAAACAGGGATGGTGAAAAACTGTTTTTT

v_gene: TRBV2
abundance: many
d_gene: .
j_gene: TRBJ1-2
CDR3aa: CASSDYRVNYGYTF
CDR3nt: TGTGCCAGCAGTGATTACAGGGTTAACTATGGCTACACCTTC

v_gene: TRBV19
abundance: .
d_gene: .
j_gene: TRBJ1-1
CDR3aa: CASSIGGGKTQNTEAFF
CDR3nt: TGTGCCAGTAGTATAGGGGGCGGGAAAACCCAGAACACTGAAGCTTTCTTT

v_gene: TRBV6-2/TRBV6-3
abundance: .
d_gene: .
j_gene: TRBJ2-7
CDR3aa: CASSYGQAYSYEQYF
CDR3nt: TGTGCCAGCAGTTACGGGCAGGCCTACTCCTACGAGCAGTACTTC

v_gene: TRBV6-4
abundance: .
d_gene: .
j_gene: TRBJ2-2
CDR3aa: CASSDSEDTGELFF
CDR3nt: TGTGCCAGCAGTGACTCTGAGGACACCGGGGAGCTGTTTTTT

v_gene: TRBV2
abundance: few
d_gene: .
j_gene: TRBJ2-2
CDR3aa: CAPGLKAVPGELFF
CDR3nt: TGTGCCCCCGGACTAAAAGCGGTTCCCGGGGAGCTGTTTTTT

v_gene: TRBV27
abundance: .
d_gene: .
j_gene: TRBJ1-5
CDR3aa: CASSLLAGGDQPQHF
CDR3nt: TGTGCCAGCAGTTTATTAGCGGGGGGCGATCAGCCCCAGCATTTT

v_gene: TRBV19
abundance: .
d_gene: TRBD1
j_gene: TRBJ2-7
CDR3aa: CASRGGPPSSYEQYF
CDR3nt: TGTGCCAGTAGAGGGGGCCCTCCGAGCTCCTACGAGCAGTACTTC

v_gene: TRBV29-1
abundance: .
d_gene: .
j_gene: TRBJ1-1
CDR3aa: CSVGFMDIWNTEAFF
CDR3nt: TGCAGCGTTGGGTTTATGGACATATGGAACACTGAAGCTTTCTTT

v_gene: TRBV29-1
abundance: .
d_gene: TRBD1
j_gene: TRBJ1-2
CDR3aa: CSVDRQGGNYGYTF
CDR3nt: TGCAGCGTTGATAGGCAGGGGGGTAACTATGGCTACACCTTC

v_gene: TRBV5-1
abundance: .
d_gene: .
j_gene: TRBJ2-3
CDR3aa: CASSGRGRADTQYF
CDR3nt: TGCGCCAGCAGTGGCAGGGGTAGGGCAGATACGCAGTATTTT

v_gene: TRBV6-5
abundance: .
d_gene: TRBD1
j_gene: TRBJ1-2
CDR3aa: CASRPQGADGYTF
CDR3nt: TGTGCCAGCAGACCACAGGGGGCTGATGGCTACACCTTC